Reported below is one T cell receptor beta chain. This sample is drawn from a study of blood T cell repertoires in COVID-19. The assay was immunoSEQ multiplex PCR, and TCRdb's table has in-frame clones only and misses some. The data contain 60,000 or so clones, roughly nine tenths of them singletons. Germline V gives CDR1 DFQATT, CDR2 SNEGSKA (reference sequence). Trimming took 3 bases from V and 2 from J, leaving 15 bases between them. CDR3 size: 15 residues. J is TRBJ2-3 and V is TRBV20-1; a possible D gene is TRBD2 (6 bases). The receptor was derived from a man aged 60-69 years with acute or convalescent COVID-19. The material sequenced was peripheral blood. CDR3: CSASYARGDTDTQYF. Written as DNA, the CDR3 is TGCAGTGCTAGTTACGCGCGCGGGGACACAGATACGCAGTATTTT.